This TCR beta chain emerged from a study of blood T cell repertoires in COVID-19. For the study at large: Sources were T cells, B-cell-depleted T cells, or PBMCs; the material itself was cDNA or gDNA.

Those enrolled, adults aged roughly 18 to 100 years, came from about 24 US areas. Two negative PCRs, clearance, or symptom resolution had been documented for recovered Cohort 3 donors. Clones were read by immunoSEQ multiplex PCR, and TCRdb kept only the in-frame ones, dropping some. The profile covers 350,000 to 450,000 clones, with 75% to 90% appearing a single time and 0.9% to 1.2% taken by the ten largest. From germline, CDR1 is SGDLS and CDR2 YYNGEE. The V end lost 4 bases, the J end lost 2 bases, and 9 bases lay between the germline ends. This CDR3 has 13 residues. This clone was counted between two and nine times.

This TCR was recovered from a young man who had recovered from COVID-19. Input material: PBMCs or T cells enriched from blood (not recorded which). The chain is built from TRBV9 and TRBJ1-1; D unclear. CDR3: CASSLLDNTEAFF. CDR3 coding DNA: TGTGCCAGCAGCCTCCTAGACAACACTGAAGCTTTCTTT.